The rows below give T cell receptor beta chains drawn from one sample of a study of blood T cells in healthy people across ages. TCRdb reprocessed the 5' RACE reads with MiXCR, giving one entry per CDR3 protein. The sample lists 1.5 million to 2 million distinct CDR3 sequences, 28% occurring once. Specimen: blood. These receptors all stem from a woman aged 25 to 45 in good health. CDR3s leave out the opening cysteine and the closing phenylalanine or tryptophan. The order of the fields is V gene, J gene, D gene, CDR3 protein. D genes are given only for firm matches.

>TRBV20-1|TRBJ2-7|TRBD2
TGASGSYEQY
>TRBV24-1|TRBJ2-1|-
ATSDPKMGDEQF
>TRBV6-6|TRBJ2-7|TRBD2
SSSISGGGPYEQY
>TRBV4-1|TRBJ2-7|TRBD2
ASSQESGGRSYEQY
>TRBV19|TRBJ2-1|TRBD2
ASRSLAGVENEQF
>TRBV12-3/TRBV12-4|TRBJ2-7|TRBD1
ASSSLTGQEPSYEQY
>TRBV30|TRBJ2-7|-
AWSPGLSYEQY
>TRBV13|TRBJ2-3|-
ASSLSAQETDTQY
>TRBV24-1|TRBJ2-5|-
ATSSGQPQETQY
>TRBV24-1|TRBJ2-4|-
ATSERAKNIQY
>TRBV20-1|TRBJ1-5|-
SAAFDYSSPNQPQH
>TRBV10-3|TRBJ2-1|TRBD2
AIGEEGGTSGQF
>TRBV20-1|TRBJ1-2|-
SASRDNGYT
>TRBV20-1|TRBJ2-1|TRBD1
SAGRTGWGSYNEQF
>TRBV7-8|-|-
ASSLQGLPYEQY
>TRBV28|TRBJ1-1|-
ASSPGERTDTEAF
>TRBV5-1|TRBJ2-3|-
ASSVASPDTQY
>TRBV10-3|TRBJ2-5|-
AIADRQQETQY
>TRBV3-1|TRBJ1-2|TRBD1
ASSHRSGTVNYGYT
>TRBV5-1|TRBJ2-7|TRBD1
ASSEGDSSAYEQY
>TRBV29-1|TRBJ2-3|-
SVAGPSDTQY
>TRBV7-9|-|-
ASSLKGRVGYEQY
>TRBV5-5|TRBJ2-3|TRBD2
ASSEGLAASTDTQY
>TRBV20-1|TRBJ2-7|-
SALVPSSYEQY
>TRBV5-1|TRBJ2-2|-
ASSLPTSTTGELF
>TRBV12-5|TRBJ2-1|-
ASGQNGEQF
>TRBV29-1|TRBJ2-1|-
SVVWVTSYNEQF
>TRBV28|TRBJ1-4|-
ASSFDRTNEKLF
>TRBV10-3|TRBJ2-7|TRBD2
AISEPGGASGRGEQY
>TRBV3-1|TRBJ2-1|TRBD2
ASSQDGGGAGEQF
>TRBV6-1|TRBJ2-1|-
ASATTYNEQF
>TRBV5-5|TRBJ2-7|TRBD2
ASSFGFAGAYEQY
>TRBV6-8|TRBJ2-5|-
ASSYWGPETQY
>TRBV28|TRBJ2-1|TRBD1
ASSGVGTGVNEQF
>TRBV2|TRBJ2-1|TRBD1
ASSKQGQAEQF
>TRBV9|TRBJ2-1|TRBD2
ASSAGGDYNEQF
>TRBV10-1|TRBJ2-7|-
ASSEAPSSYEQY
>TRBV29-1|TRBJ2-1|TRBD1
SVTRQGSYNEQF